This TCR beta chain was sequenced during a study of CD8 T cells in ankylosing spondylitis (dated by TCRdb to about 2017). Concerning the study at large: The study profiled T cell receptor beta repertoires in healthy donors and ankylosing spondylitis patients to find disease-linked TCR variants. The full study cohort was made up of approximately 24 ankylosing spondylitis patients and about a hundred healthy donors. Peripheral blood was sampled, and synovial fluid was also collected from ankylosing spondylitis patients. The full study reports these points: The disease-linked clones were reported as significantly enriched in matched synovial fluid samples from ankylosing spondylitis patients. The disease-linked clones had a CD8+ phenotype and were found at relatively low frequencies in peripheral blood. Some motif variants had previously been reported in the synovial fluid and blood of reactive arthritis patients, which suggests shared mechanisms of disease initiation. A TCR beta motif made up of several highly homologous amino acid variants appeared to be characteristic of blood from ankylosing spondylitis patients.

This clonotype was counted only a few times. Its cognate antigen has yet to be identified. Base-call qualities are not available, and no considerably larger clone is one nucleotide away. In the germline V gene, CDR1 corresponds to SGHRS and CDR2 to YFSETQ. The CDR3 runs 16 amino acids, cysteine and phenylalanine included. Only the CDR3 DNA stays, 48 bases, in frame from base 1. V is trimmed back by 2 bases and J by 8 bases, and the junction contains 5 bases that no gene match accounts for. For sequencing, an Illumina HiSeq 2500 was employed. Quantitative 5'-RACE with molecular barcodes was the method used to prepare the TCR beta libraries. On the study's bioinformatics: To identify disease-linked TCR variants, a new computational method was used, one built on a probabilistic model of VDJ rearrangement. TCRdb reanalyzed the raw reads on its own, using fastp at Q25 for trimming and MiXCR for clone calling, and kept in-frame beta chains. Here each entry gathers all rows of one CDR3 protein and keeps the most common genes and DNA. These V and J calls originate from TCRdb's pipeline instead of the authors' own analysis. The table for this sample lists more than 250,000 distinct CDR3 sequences; around 8% of them were counted only once. The ten largest clones take up just over 14% of the sample.

The source material was blood, either unsorted or a sorted T cell fraction (not recorded which). The chain was built from TRBV5-1 and TRBJ2-4; 15 junctional bases match TRBD2. The origin of this receptor is a male donor with ankylosing spondylitis. The bases are TGCGCCAGCAGCTTAGGACTAGCGGGAGGGATGGACATTCAGTACTTC. Protein translation: CASSLGLAGGMDIQYF.